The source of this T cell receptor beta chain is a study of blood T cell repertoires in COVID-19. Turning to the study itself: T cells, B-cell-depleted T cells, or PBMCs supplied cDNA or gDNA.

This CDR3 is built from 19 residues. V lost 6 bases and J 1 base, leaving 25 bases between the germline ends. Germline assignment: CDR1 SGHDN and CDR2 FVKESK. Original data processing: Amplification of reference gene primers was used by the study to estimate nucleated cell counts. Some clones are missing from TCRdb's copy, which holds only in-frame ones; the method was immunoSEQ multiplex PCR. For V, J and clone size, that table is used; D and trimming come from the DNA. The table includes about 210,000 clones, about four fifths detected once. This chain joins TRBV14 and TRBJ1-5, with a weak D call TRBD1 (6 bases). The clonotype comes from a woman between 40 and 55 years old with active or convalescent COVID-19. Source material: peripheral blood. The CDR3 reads CASRRRTGTRGWSNQPQHF. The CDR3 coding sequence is TGTGCCAGCAGGCGACGTACCGGGACAAGGGGCTGGAGCAATCAGCCCCAGCATTTT.